These 15 T cell receptor beta chains came from one sample sequenced in a study of response to subunit inactivated influenza vaccine. TCRdb independently ran MiXCR on the RT-PCR reads; one entry per CDR3 protein. The sample lists 600,000 to 850,000 distinct CDR3 sequences; 14% were seen once. Material: PBMCs from blood, obtained 14 to 15 days before vaccination. These receptors all stem from a man aged 45-60 years who received an inactivated influenza vaccine.

This clonotype was picked up a small number of times. J is TRBJ2-1 and V is TRBV23-1; 12 bases align to TRBD2. TRBV23-1 is recorded as an ORF, its role being uncertain. V lost 1 base to trimming and J lost 5 bases; unmatched junction nucleotides: 3. The CDR3 sequence is 16 residues long. The CDR3 loop is CASSQWRLAGDNEQFF. CDR3 nucleotide sequence: TGCGCCAGCAGTCAATGGAGACTAGCGGGAGACAATGAGCAGTTCTTC.

The rearrangement uses TRBV7-2 and TRBJ2-5; D gene unclear. The CDR3 is made up of 12 amino acids. Deletions cut 5 bases from V and 1 base from J, with 5 bases between. The germline V gene has CDR1 SGHTA and CDR2 FQGNSA. The CDR3 region has the DNA TGTGCCAGCAGCCTTTTCCAAGAGACCCAGTACTTC. Protein product: CASSLFQETQYF.

This chain joins TRBV25-1 and TRBJ2-5, with D possibly being TRBD1 (5 bases). The germline gives CDR1 MGHDK, CDR2 SYGVNS. CDR3 length equals 13 residues. V was clipped by 3 bases and J by 5 bases, with 10 bases between them. CDR3 sequence reads: CASSDARVETQYF. CDR3 nucleotides: TGTGCCAGCAGTGATGCCAGGGTTGAGACCCAGTACTTC.

This clonotype was picked up a small number of times. J is TRBJ1-4 and V is TRBV27, with no clear D. The CDR3 spans 14 residues. Germline CDR1 MNHEY, CDR2 SMNVEV (reference sequence). The V end was cut by 3 bases, the J end by 3 bases, with 8 bases between. DNA of the CDR3: TGTGCCAGCAGTTTCACAGTATCTAATGAAAAACTGTTTTTT. It codes for CASSFTVSNEKLFF. The complete variable domain, with remaining parts taken from reference TRBV27 and TRBJ1-4, reads EAQVTQNPRYLITVTGKKLTVTCSQNMNHEYMSWYRQDPGLGLRQIYYSMNVEVTDKGDVPEGYKVSRKEKRNFPLILESPSPNQTSLYFCASSFTVSNEKLFFGSGTQLSVL.

The chain links TRBV11-2 to TRBJ2-1; 15 nucleotides line up with TRBD2. J gave up 7 bases and V 3 bases, and 16 bases lay outside the gene matches. Germline V gene lookup returns CDR1 SGHAT and CDR2 FQNNGV. The CDR3 extends over 20 amino acids. The CDR3 sequence is CASSLGRTSGRARGYNEQFF. For the CDR3, the DNA is TGTGCCAGCAGCTTGGGTCGGACTAGCGGGAGGGCCCGAGGGTATAATGAGCAGTTCTTC.

As DNA, the CDR3 is TGCAGCGTTGGAGGGAGTAGTATTGGCAATGAGCAGTTCTTC. Translated: CSVGGSSIGNEQFF. The V call is TRBV29-1, the J call TRBJ2-1; perhaps TRBD2 as D (5 bases). V was clipped by 4 bases and J by 6 bases, with 16 bases between them. The CDR3 covers 14 residues. Germline V lookup: CDR1 SQVTM, CDR2 ANQGSEA.

This clonotype occurred many times. The chain couples TRBV29-1 to TRBJ2-7, with TRBD1 matching 9 bases. Germline V CDR1 and CDR2: SQVTM, ANQGSEA. V dropped 8 bases and J dropped 5; count of bases not matched to a gene: 10. CDR3 size: 13 residues. CDR3: CSSLGQGLDEQYF. The CDR3, as DNA: TGCAGCAGCTTGGGACAGGGTCTCGACGAGCAGTACTTC.

This clonotype was counted only a few times. V and J are TRBV5-1 and TRBJ2-1, with D perhaps TRBD2 (6 bases). The CDR3 covers 13 residues. With 3 bases removed from V and 7 bases from J, the gap between germline ends came to 11 bases. The germline gives CDR1 SGHRS, CDR2 YFSETQ. CDR3 nucleotide sequence: TGCGCCAGCAGCTGGGACTCCAAGAATGAGCAGTTCTTC. Its protein is CASSWDSKNEQFF. Using reference TRBV5-1 and TRBJ2-1 for the parts outside the CDR3, the full variable domain is KAGVTQTPRYLIKTRGQQVTLSCSPISGHRSVSWYQQTPGQGLQFLFEYFSETQRNKGNFPGRFSGRQFSNSRSEMNVSTLELGDSALYLCASSWDSKNEQFFGPGTRLTVL.

Of note for this clonotype: A single base separates this from a much larger clone, so it may be a read error. The chain combines TRBV20-1 with TRBJ2-7; no reliable D call. Germline loops: CDR1 DFQATT, CDR2 SNEGSKA (reference sequence). The CDR3 runs 12 residues. CDR3 DNA sequence: TGCAGAGCTAGGGTACTAACCTACGAGCAGTACTTC. This encodes CRARVLTYEQYF.

The chain combines TRBV10-3 with TRBJ1-2; possible D gene TRBD1, 5 bases. CDR1 ENHRY and CDR2 SYGVKD come from the germline V gene. There are 11 residues in the CDR3. V shed 3 bases and J shed 9 bases, with 8 bases lying between them. CDR3 DNA sequence: TGTGCCATCAGTGACCAGGGTAGCTACACCTTC. Protein sequence: CAISDQGSYTF.

V usage is TRBV28 and J usage is TRBJ2-3; TRBD2 matches 11 bases. The germline V gene has CDR1 MDHEN and CDR2 SYDVKM. The trim removed 2 bases at V and 4 bases at J, leaving 8 bases unmatched. The CDR3 runs to 17 residues. The CDR3 is CASSLRQLAGGPDTQYF. The CDR3 DNA sequence: TGTGCCAGCAGTTTACGACAGTTAGCGGGGGGGCCAGATACGCAGTATTTT.

This clonotype has only a few counts. The chain couples TRBV11-2 to TRBJ2-7, with D hard to call. Trimming removed 5 bases at V and 7 bases at J, with 12 bases between. This CDR3 spans 12 amino acids. CDR1 is SGHAT, CDR2 FQNNGV, per germline. CDR3 residues: CASSPQVPEQYF. CDR3 nucleotides: TGTGCCAGCAGCCCTCAAGTTCCGGAGCAGTACTTC.

With respect to this clonotype: The junction does not match germline at one end; this may be a read error. This chain connects TRBV7-7 to TRBJ2-3; weak D call: TRBD2 (5 bases). In germline, CDR1 is SSHAT, CDR2 FNYEAQ (reference sequence). The CDR3 loop spans 15 amino acids. The CDR3 protein is CASSLGHGRGDTQYF. DNA of the CDR3: TGTGCTAGCAGCTTAGGGCACGGCCGGGGAGATACGCAGTATTTT.

The chain joins TRBV27 to TRBJ2-7; 8 positions match TRBD1. The CDR3 covers 15 residues. V shed 2 bases, J shed 4 bases, and the junction held 7 bases outside the gene matches. Germline V gene lookup returns CDR1 MNHEY and CDR2 SMNVEV (reference sequence). In DNA form, the CDR3 reads TGTGCCAGCAGTTTAATTTACAGGACAGGGTACGAGCAGTACTTC. This encodes CASSLIYRTGYEQYF.

This clonotype was detected a few times. The genes are TRBV14 and TRBJ1-1, with D possibly being TRBD1 (5 bases). CDR1 SGHDN and CDR2 FVKESK come from the germline V gene. Trimming took 4 bases from V and 4 from J, leaving 13 bases between them. The CDR3 runs 14 residues. CDR3 nucleotide sequence: TGTGCCAGCAGCCTTACTCCGGGGGGCACTGAAGCTTTCTTT. This gives the protein CASSLTPGGTEAFF.